The following is a T cell receptor (beta chain) sequence with its context. Its specificity is not known. TCRdb keeps only in-frame clones here, not all; method: immunoSEQ multiplex PCR. The table records 55,000 to 60,000 clones, approximately 90% of them present only once. In every patient, relapse followed autologous stem cell transplantation, while exposure to brentuximab vedotin differed. Classifying best responses yielded complete response, partial response or progressive disease. Looked up from germline, CDR1 is SGHAT and CDR2 is FQNNGV. The CDR3 totals 15 residues. The V end was cut by 1 base, the J end by 1 base, with 10 bases between. The data stem from a study of PD-1 blockade in classical Hodgkin lymphoma. The study's findings and limits: Only CD4+ TCR diversity, not CD8+, had risen significantly by C4D1. Baseline diversity in complete responders resembled that of newly diagnosed patients.

The source of this sequence is a human donor with classical Hodgkin lymphoma. Sequences were derived from peripheral blood mononuclear cells (PBMCs), sampled before the second cycle of nivolumab. The chain links TRBV11-2 to TRBJ1-1; D ambiguous. The CDR3 here is CASSLVRGTNTEAFF. DNA of the CDR3: TGTGCCAGCAGCTTAGTTCGGGGTACGAACACTGAAGCTTTCTTT.